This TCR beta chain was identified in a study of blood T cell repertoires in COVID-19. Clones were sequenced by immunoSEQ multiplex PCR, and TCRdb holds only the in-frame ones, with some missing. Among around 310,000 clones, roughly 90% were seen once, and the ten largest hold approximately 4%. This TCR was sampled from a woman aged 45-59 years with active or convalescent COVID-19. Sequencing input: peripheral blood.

The CDR3 nucleotides are TGTGCCAGCAGGAGGACAGGGGAAGTTATTGAAAAACTGTTTTTT. Amino acids: CASRRTGEVIEKLFF. V usage is TRBV6-5 and J usage is TRBJ1-4, with 9 nucleotides matching TRBD1. Germline trimming cut 6 bases from V and 7 bases from J; bases unmatched to any gene: 9. This CDR3 contains 15 residues. Germline CDR1 MNHEY, CDR2 SVGAGI.